A single sample gave rise to the 20 T cell receptor beta chains below, sequenced in a study of cytomegalovirus exposure and HLA in healthy donors. The PCR ran on 60 Vbeta and 13 Jbeta primers. Measured with immunoSEQ multiplex PCR; TCRdb has only the in-frame clones, and not every one. Counted here are 110,000 to 150,000 clones, approximately 79% occurring once; the ten biggest clones make up approximately 0.9%. Material: PBMCs. The receptors were sampled from a man between 18 and 35 years old in good health and CMV-seronegative.

The table lists this clone with a count of one. The rearrangement uses TRBV5-1 and TRBJ2-2; 9 nucleotides agree with TRBD2. This CDR3 spans 20 amino acids. With V trimmed by 1 base and J by 3 bases, 16 bases remained unmatched. Germline CDR1 reads SGHRS; CDR2 reads YFSETQ. The CDR3 bases are TGCGCCAGCAGCTTGAAACGGGCCTCTCTAAAGCGGGGGGACACCGGGGAGCTGTTTTTT. Amino acids: CASSLKRASLKRGDTGELFF.

The chain has TRBV6-6 and TRBJ2-1, with 13 bases that match TRBD2. The CDR3 length is 16 residues. With V trimmed by 2 bases and J by 7 bases, 5 bases remained unmatched. Germline V lookup: CDR1 MNHNY, CDR2 SVGAGI (reference sequence). The CDR3 DNA sequence: TGTGCCAGCAGTTACACCGGGACTAGCGGGGCGAATGAGCAGTTCTTC. This codes for CASSYTGTSGANEQFF.

The chain couples TRBV18 to TRBJ1-2, with a possible D match to TRBD1 (6 bases). V lost 2 bases to trimming and J lost 3 bases, with 13 bases between them. This CDR3 spans 15 amino acids. Per the germline V gene, CDR1 is KGHSH and CDR2 is LQKENI. The CDR3 DNA is TGTGCCAGCTCACCATTAGGGGGAATAGACTATGGCTACACCTTC. The encoded protein is CASSPLGGIDYGYTF.

This sequence joins TRBV19 and TRBJ2-5, with 8 positions matching TRBD1. The CDR3 is made up of 12 amino acids. Germline-derived CDR1 and CDR2 are LNHDA and SQIVND (reference sequence). The V gene end was trimmed by 9 bases and the J gene end by 5 bases; junction bases not matched to a gene: 5. The CDR3 region is CASQGAGETQYF. The CDR3 DNA is TGTGCCAGCCAGGGGGCTGGCGAGACCCAGTACTTC.

The chain uses TRBV5-1 and TRBJ2-1, with 8 bases matching TRBD2. V was clipped by 1 base and J by 6 bases; unmatched bases: 12. The germline V gene encodes CDR1 SGHRS and CDR2 YFSETQ. The CDR3 contains 17 residues. The CDR3, as DNA: TGCGCCAGCAGCTTGAACCCTGGCGCGGGGGGTAGCAATGAGCAGTTCTTC. This encodes CASSLNPGAGGSNEQFF.

The genes are TRBV27 and TRBJ2-5; 10 nucleotides agree with TRBD1. This CDR3 has 20 amino acids. After removal of 5 bases from V and 5 bases from J, the junction contained 23 bases not matched to a gene. Germline V gives CDR1 MNHEY, CDR2 SMNVEV (reference sequence). The CDR3 DNA reads as TGTGCCAGCAGTCCCACTTACTATCCCCTGGGGACAGGGGCGGGGGAGACCCAGTACTTC. As protein: CASSPTYYPLGTGAGETQYF.

This clone was counted a few times. The J gene is TRBJ1-1, the V gene TRBV2; D not resolved. The germline V gene has CDR1 SNHLY and CDR2 FYNNEI. The CDR3 sequence is 11 residues long. Trimming took 7 bases from V and 5 from J, leaving 8 bases between them. The CDR3 here is CASKRETEAFF. The CDR3, as DNA: TGTGCCAGCAAGAGAGAAACTGAAGCTTTCTTT.

The V gene is TRBV4-3, the J gene TRBJ1-2; weak D call: TRBD1 (5 bases). This CDR3 has 17 amino acids. Germline V gene sequence: CDR1 LGHNA, CDR2 YSLEER. The V end lost 4 bases, the J end lost 5 bases, and 23 bases lay between the germline ends. DNA for the CDR3: TGCGCCAGCAGCCCGGGGGATGGGCCTCCCACCGCTTATGGCTACACCTTC. As protein: CASSPGDGPPTAYGYTF.

J is TRBJ2-7 and V is TRBV5-1; the D gene is possibly TRBD2 (6 bases). CDR1 SGHRS and CDR2 YFSETQ come from the germline V gene. The CDR3 spans 16 residues. V lost 4 bases and J 0 bases, leaving 17 bases between the germline ends. CDR3 nucleotides: TGCGCCAGCAGCCCACAGAGGGACTGGAGCTCCTACGAGCAGTACTTC. This codes for CASSPQRDWSSYEQYF.

This clone was picked up a small number of times. The V and J genes are TRBV6-1 and TRBJ2-7; 7 bases are shared with TRBD2. Germline V gives CDR1 MNHNS, CDR2 SASEGT. The CDR3 spans 10 residues. Trimming removed 10 bases from V and 6 bases from J; junction bases left unmatched: 3. The CDR3 bases are TGTGCCACCTGGGGGGGCGAGCAGTACTTC. Translated, it gives CATWGGEQYF.

The chain uses TRBV19 and TRBJ1-1, with D possibly TRBD1 on 6 matching bases. CDR3 length: 15 residues. Trimming removed 2 bases from V and 3 bases from J, with 13 bases in between. The germline V gene has CDR1 LNHDA and CDR2 SQIVND (reference sequence). CDR3 DNA: TGTGCCAGTAGTATATTGGGGGGGCGGGACACTGAAGCTTTCTTT. It is translated as CASSILGGRDTEAFF. Full variable domain (missing parts from reference TRBV19 and TRBJ1-1): DGGITQSPKYLFRKEGQNVTLSCEQNLNHDAMYWYRQDPGQGLRLIYYSQIVNDFQKGDIAEGYSVSREKKESFPLTVTSAQKNPTAFYLCASSILGGRDTEAFFGQGTRLTVV.

This clone occurred a few times. This chain uses TRBV6-5 with TRBJ2-7; a weak D match, TRBD1 (5 bases). This CDR3 has 13 residues. V lost 0 bases and J 10 bases, leaving 13 bases between the germline ends. Germline assignment: CDR1 MNHEY and CDR2 SVGAGI. The CDR3 nucleotides read TGTGCCAGCAGTTACTCAACAGGTACGAACCAGTACTTC. Its protein is CASSYSTGTNQYF.

This chain joins TRBV4-1 and TRBJ2-5, with TRBD1 identical over 8 bases. The DNA end lines up better with TRBJ2-7; the J call may be wrong. The length of the CDR3 is 14 residues. CDR1 MGHRA and CDR2 YSYEKL come from the germline V gene. The CDR3 region is CASSQGQAAHEQYF. The CDR3 DNA sequence: TGCGCCAGCAGCCAGGGACAGGCGGCCCACGAGCAGTACTTC.

The chain combines TRBV7-2 with TRBJ1-2, with 10 bases that match TRBD1. V trimming: 4 bases; J trimming: 8 bases; junction bases outside the gene matches: 7. CDR1 and CDR2 (germline): SGHTA, FQGNSA. The CDR3 covers 14 residues. The CDR3 loop is CASSSYGQGEGYTF. For the CDR3, the DNA is TGTGCCAGCAGCTCCTATGGACAGGGGGAAGGCTACACCTTC.

This chain connects TRBV7-8 to TRBJ2-2; D remains ambiguous. V lost 3 bases to trimming and J lost 5 bases, with 13 bases between them. The CDR3 is 15 residues long. CDR1 is SGHVS and CDR2 is FQNEAQ in the germline V gene. The CDR3 DNA follows: TGTGCCAGCAGCTTCTTTCTAGGAAATACCGGGGAGCTGTTTTTT. It translates to CASSFFLGNTGELFF.

This chain joins TRBV19 and TRBJ2-7; D might be TRBD1 (6 bases). Between the trimmed V and J ends, which lost 0 bases and 3 bases, there was a span of 6 bases. The germline V gene encodes CDR1 LNHDA and CDR2 SQIVND (reference sequence). This CDR3 comprises 13 residues. CDR3 residues: CASSIEGGYEQYF. The CDR3 nucleotides read TGTGCCAGTAGTATAGAAGGGGGCTACGAGCAGTACTTC.

The CDR3 DNA sequence: TGCGCCAGCAGCTTGACAGGGACGAACACTGAAGCTTTCTTT. Translation gives CASSLTGTNTEAFF. V usage is TRBV5-1 and J usage is TRBJ1-1, with TRBD1 as a possible D gene (6 bases). Germline-derived CDR1 and CDR2 are SGHRS and YFSETQ. The CDR3 is 14 amino acids. V was cut by 1 base and J by 1 base, with 8 bases left in between.

Only a few counts were recorded for this clone. V is TRBV5-1 and J is TRBJ1-1, with 7 bases identical to TRBD1. Unmatched junction bases numbered 7, after V lost 4 bases and J lost 1 base. The CDR3 is made up of 15 amino acids. CDR1 and CDR2 from the germline V gene are SGHRS and YFSETQ. The CDR3 reads CASSIRTGRNTEAFF. CDR3 coding DNA: TGCGCCAGCAGCATTAGGACAGGTCGGAACACTGAAGCTTTCTTT. Together with reference TRBV5-1 and TRBJ1-1, the CDR3 gives the full variable domain: KAGVTQTPRYLIKTRGQQVTLSCSPISGHRSVSWYQQTPGQGLQFLFEYFSETQRNKGNFPGRFSGRQFSNSRSEMNVSTLELGDSALYLCASSIRTGRNTEAFFGQGTRLTVV.

The V gene is TRBV19, the J gene TRBJ1-4, with D unclear. The CDR3 totals 15 residues. Germline lookup yields CDR1 LNHDA and CDR2 SQIVND (reference sequence). The V end lost 3 bases, the J end lost 5 bases, and 13 bases lay between the germline ends. The CDR3 sequence is CASSIDPTENEKLFF. CDR3 bases: TGTGCCAGTAGTATTGATCCTACAGAGAATGAAAAACTGTTTTTT.

V and J are TRBV15 and TRBJ1-2; D unresolved. The CDR3 runs 15 residues. Germline V CDR1 and CDR2: LNHNV, YYDKDF (reference sequence). Trimming removed 0 bases at V and 0 bases at J, with 8 bases between. CDR3 amino acids: CATSREGGANYGYTF. The CDR3 DNA reads as TGTGCCACCAGCAGAGAAGGCGGAGCTAACTATGGCTACACCTTC.